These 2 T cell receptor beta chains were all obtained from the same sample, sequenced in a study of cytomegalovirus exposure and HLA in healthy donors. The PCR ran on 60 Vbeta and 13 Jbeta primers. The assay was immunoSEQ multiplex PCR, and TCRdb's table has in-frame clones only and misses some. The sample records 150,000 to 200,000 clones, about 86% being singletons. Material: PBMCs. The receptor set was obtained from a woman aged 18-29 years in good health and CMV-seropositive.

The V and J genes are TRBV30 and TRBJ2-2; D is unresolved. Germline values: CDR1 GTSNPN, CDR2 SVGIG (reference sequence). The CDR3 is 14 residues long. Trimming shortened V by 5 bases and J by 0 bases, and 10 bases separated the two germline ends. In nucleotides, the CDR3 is TGTGCCTGGCTCCGGTTCTCGAACACCGGGGAGCTGTTTTTT. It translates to CAWLRFSNTGELFF.

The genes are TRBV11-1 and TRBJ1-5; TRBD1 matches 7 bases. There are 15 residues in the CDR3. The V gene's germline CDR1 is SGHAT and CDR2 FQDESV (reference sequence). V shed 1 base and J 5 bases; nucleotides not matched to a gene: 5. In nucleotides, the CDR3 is TGTGCCAGCAGCTTAGGACAGGGTGAGCATCAGCCCCAGCATTTT. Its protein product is CASSLGQGEHQPQHF.